These T cell receptor beta chains were read from a single sample in a study of cytomegalovirus exposure and HLA in healthy donors. Repertoires were generated with immunoSEQ multiplex PCR, while TCRdb's copy carries only in-frame clones and drops some. The table includes 150,000 to 200,000 clones, about four fifths detected once. The sequencing input was PBMCs. The receptors here all came from a girl between 10 and 17 years old in good health and CMV-seropositive. Both conserved end residues are part of each CDR3. Each record gives: J gene, V gene, clone size, CDR3 protein. Where a row states a size, it is once, few, many or the class of an expanded clone; other rows omit it.

j_call: TRBJ2-3; v_call: TRBV2; clone_size: .; cdr3_aa: CASSGDRRRGVQDTQYF
j_call: TRBJ2-3; v_call: TRBV9; clone_size: .; cdr3_aa: CASSERGGTDTQYF
j_call: TRBJ1-1; v_call: TRBV25-1; clone_size: .; cdr3_aa: CASSKESGGNTEAFF
j_call: TRBJ1-2; v_call: TRBV27; clone_size: .; cdr3_aa: CASSLGVGYGYTF
j_call: TRBJ1-2; v_call: TRBV7-3; clone_size: once; cdr3_aa: CASSPTGYQGFYGYTF
j_call: TRBJ1-3; v_call: TRBV18; clone_size: .; cdr3_aa: CASGRGIGGNTIYF
j_call: TRBJ1-2; v_call: TRBV6-1; clone_size: .; cdr3_aa: CASSIRTGVYGYTF
j_call: TRBJ2-7; v_call: TRBV2; clone_size: .; cdr3_aa: CASSQDSLQYF
j_call: TRBJ1-1; v_call: TRBV7-3; clone_size: .; cdr3_aa: CASSSRVGNTEAFF
j_call: TRBJ2-2; v_call: TRBV13; clone_size: .; cdr3_aa: CASSLGTSGSTGELFF
j_call: TRBJ1-4; v_call: TRBV5-4; clone_size: .; cdr3_aa: CASSPGRGRATNEKLFF